The 21 T cell receptor beta chains below all came from one sample that was sequenced in a study of graft-versus-host responses after intestinal transplantation. Graft samples were processed, releasing intraepithelial and lamina propria lymphocytes. The assay was immunoSEQ multiplex PCR, and TCRdb's table has in-frame clones only and misses some. This table has 60,000 to 75,000 clones, approximately 88% appearing once. The sequenced sample was ileum tissue, obtained 357 days after transplant. These receptors were taken from a human patient who received an intestinal transplant, so some T cells may come from the graft donor.

This sequence joins TRBV19 and TRBJ1-1, with D possibly being TRBD1 (6 bases). Germline-derived CDR1 and CDR2 are LNHDA and SQIVND (reference sequence). The CDR3 sequence is 14 residues long. The V end lost 3 bases, the J end lost 6 bases, and 14 bases lay between the germline ends. CDR3 nucleotides: TGTGCCAGTAGTATCCACTTCAGGGGACCTGAAGCTTTCTTT. Its protein is CASSIHFRGPEAFF. Full variable domain (outside the CDR3, taken from reference TRBV19 and TRBJ1-1): DGGITQSPKYLFRKEGQNVTLSCEQNLNHDAMYWYRQDPGQGLRLIYYSQIVNDFQKGDIAEGYSVSREKKESFPLTVTSAQKNPTAFYLCASSIHFRGPEAFFGQGTRLTVV.

The chain is built from TRBV6-5 and TRBJ1-5; tentative D call: TRBD1 (6 bases). Per the germline V gene, CDR1 is MNHEY and CDR2 is SVGAGI. The CDR3 loop spans 13 amino acids. Trimming pared 5 bases from V and 3 bases from J, leaving 8 bases between. CDR3 sequence: CASSQGHNQPQHF. CDR3 in DNA: TGTGCCAGCAGTCAGGGACACAATCAGCCCCAGCATTTT.

V gene TRBV6-5 combines with J gene TRBJ2-7; D call uncertain. Germline values: CDR1 MNHEY, CDR2 SVGAGI. V dropped 2 bases and J dropped 4 bases, with 9 bases sitting between them. The CDR3 is 13 residues long. The CDR3 sequence: CASSYPHSYEQYF. Here the CDR3 DNA reads TGTGCCAGCAGTTACCCCCACTCTTACGAGCAGTACTTC.

The chain recombines TRBV2 with TRBJ2-3; no clear D. The V and J ends lost 7 bases and 3 bases respectively, with 8 bases between them. Germline CDR1 reads SNHLY; CDR2 reads FYNNEI. The CDR3 has 12 residues. The CDR3: CASTLGTDTQYF. The CDR3 bases are TGTGCCAGCACCTTAGGGACAGATACGCAGTATTTT.

This sequence joins TRBV10-1 and TRBJ2-1, with 8 bases identical to TRBD2. Germline V gene sequence: CDR1 WNHNN, CDR2 SYGVQD (reference sequence). The trim removed 3 bases at V and 8 bases at J, leaving 6 bases unmatched. This CDR3 has 14 amino acids. CDR3 residues: CASSESGTSDEQFF. The CDR3 coding sequence is TGCGCCAGCAGTGAATCCGGGACTAGTGATGAGCAGTTCTTC.

The chain is built from TRBV18 and TRBJ1-1; D is uncertain. Trimming pared 7 bases from V and 6 bases from J, leaving 18 bases between. Looked up from germline, CDR1 is KGHSH and CDR2 is LQKENI. CDR3 length equals 14 residues. The DNA of the CDR3 is TGTGCCAGCTGCATGGCGCTGGGAGACGCTGAAGCTTTCTTT. Translation: CASCMALGDAEAFF.

This rearrangement joins TRBV6-6 to TRBJ2-5; 7 bases align to TRBD1. The J call is in doubt because the DNA end fits TRBJ2-7 better. Germline V gene sequence: CDR1 MNHNY, CDR2 SVGAGI (reference sequence). This CDR3 has 15 residues. CDR3 in DNA: TGTGCCAGCACAACTGAACCGGGACAGTACTACGAGCAGTACTTC. This sequence encodes CASTTEPGQYYEQYF.

J is TRBJ2-5 and V is TRBV11-3; D may be TRBD1 (5 bases). Germline CDR1 is SGHNT and CDR2 is YENEEA. CDR3 length: 17 residues. V lost 1 base and J 2 bases, leaving 17 bases between the germline ends. The CDR3 protein is CASSLGRVQGSQETQYF. CDR3 in DNA: TGTGCCAGCAGCTTAGGTCGGGTTCAGGGCTCACAAGAGACCCAGTACTTC.

With respect to this clone: The same CDR3 is also encoded by other DNA sequences in this sample. The rearrangement links TRBV12-5 to TRBJ2-3; the D is unclear. The CDR3 is made up of 12 amino acids. Trimming removed 2 bases from V and 2 bases from J, with 2 bases in between. The germline gives CDR1 LGHNT, CDR2 FRNRAP. The CDR3 protein is CASGLSTDTQYF. In nucleotides, the CDR3 is TGTGCTAGTGGTTTGTCCACAGATACGCAGTATTTT.

The chain links TRBV11-2 to TRBJ2-5; 10 bases line up with TRBD2. In germline, CDR1 is SGHAT, CDR2 FQNNGV. The trim removed 2 bases at V and 7 bases at J, leaving 7 bases unmatched. This CDR3 region has 15 residues. In DNA form, the CDR3 reads TGTGCCAGCAGCTTAAGTCTAGCGGGGGCGGGGACCCAGTACTTC. It translates to CASSLSLAGAGTQYF.

The rearrangement joins TRBV5-6 to TRBJ2-5; D unresolved. The germline V and J ends were trimmed by 2 bases and 0 bases, with 17 bases remaining between them. Germline CDR1 is SGHDT and CDR2 is YYEEEE. This CDR3 has 17 residues. The DNA for the CDR3 is TGTGCCAGCAGCTTACAAGGACGAATTACAGACCAAGAGACCCAGTACTTC. Translated, it gives CASSLQGRITDQETQYF. Combining the CDR3 with reference TRBV5-6 and TRBJ2-5 gives the whole variable domain DAGVTQSPTHLIKTRGQQVTLRCSPKSGHDTVSWYQQALGQGPQFIFQYYEEEERQRGNFPDRFSGHQFPNYSSELNVNALLLGDSALYLCASSLQGRITDQETQYFGPGTRLLVL.

The rearrangement links TRBV4-1 to TRBJ1-4; D remains unclear. CDR3 length equals 15 residues. From germline, CDR1 is MGHRA and CDR2 YSYEKL. Trimming took 0 bases from V and 7 from J, leaving 12 bases between them. Here the CDR3 DNA reads TGCGCCAGCAGCCAAGAACTCCTAGTGAGTGAAAAACTGTTTTTT. This encodes CASSQELLVSEKLFF.

V gene TRBV28 combines with J gene TRBJ2-7, with 8 bases that match TRBD2. The germline V gene has CDR1 MDHEN and CDR2 SYDVKM. V was clipped by 5 bases and J by 7 bases; unmatched bases: 10. This CDR3 is 14 amino acids long. CDR3 protein: CASSPTAGVGEQYF. Here the CDR3 DNA reads TGTGCCAGCAGTCCAACAGCGGGAGTAGGGGAGCAGTACTTC.

The chain links TRBV5-8 to TRBJ2-1, with no clear D. The CDR3 loop spans 13 amino acids. V was shortened by 1 base and J by 4 bases, with 6 bases between the two germline ends. The V gene's germline CDR1 is SGHTS and CDR2 YDEGEE. The CDR3 sequence: CASSLRRYNEQFF. The CDR3 bases are TGTGCCAGCAGCTTGAGACGTTACAATGAGCAGTTCTTC.

The chain employs TRBV29-1 and TRBJ2-7; 9 positions match TRBD2. The CDR3 runs 16 residues. V dropped 1 base and J dropped 5; count of bases not matched to a gene: 12. Germline V gene data show CDR1 as SQVTM and CDR2 as ANQGSEA. CDR3 nucleotide sequence: TGCAGCGTTGAAGGGGCTGCGGGAGGGATATTGGACGAGCAGTACTTC. Protein product: CSVEGAAGGILDEQYF.

The chain couples TRBV7-3 to TRBJ2-1; D possibly corresponds to TRBD2 (7 bases). Germline V gene lookup returns CDR1 SGHTA and CDR2 FQGTGA. V was clipped by 2 bases and J by 4 bases, with 12 bases between them. The CDR3 is 15 residues long. The CDR3 DNA is TGTGCCAGCAGCTTATCCGGGGGGCCTTACAATGAGCAGTTCTTC. Translation: CASSLSGGPYNEQFF. The complete variable domain, with remaining parts taken from reference TRBV7-3 and TRBJ2-1, reads GAGVSQTPSNKVTEKGKYVELRCDPISGHTALYWYRQSLGQGPEFLIYFQGTGAADDSGLPNDRFFAVRPEGSVSTLKIQRTERGDSAVYLCASSLSGGPYNEQFFGPGTRLTVL.

This chain joins TRBV29-1 and TRBJ1-1, with 8 bases that match TRBD1. Germline CDR1 SQVTM, CDR2 ANQGSEA. CDR3 size: 12 residues. Trimming at V came to 7 bases and at J to 4 bases, leaving 5 bases not matched to a gene. The CDR3 reads CSGQGYGTEAFF. The CDR3 nucleotides are TGCAGCGGACAGGGGTACGGCACTGAAGCTTTCTTT.

Notes on this clone: Other DNA sequences in this specimen translate into the identical CDR3. The V call is TRBV9, the J call TRBJ2-7; D perhaps matches TRBD2 (6 bases). V dropped 4 bases and J dropped 6 bases, with 17 bases sitting between them. The CDR3 covers 14 residues. Looked up from germline, CDR1 is SGDLS and CDR2 is YYNGEE. The DNA for the CDR3 is TGTGCCAGCAGCAAGGGGCCCCAGGGAGGCGAGCAGTACTTC. Translating gives CASSKGPQGGEQYF.

The rearrangement uses TRBV29-1 and TRBJ1-1; unclear D gene. The V gene lost 2 bases and the J gene lost 3 bases, with 4 bases spanning the gap. The CDR3 contains 11 residues. Per germline, CDR1 SQVTM and CDR2 ANQGSEA. CDR3 sequence: CSVERDTEAFF. The CDR3 DNA is TGCAGCGTTGAACGTGACACTGAAGCTTTCTTT.

The chain has TRBV11-2 and TRBJ1-1, with a weak D call TRBD1 (5 bases). Between the trimmed V and J ends, which lost 4 bases and 3 bases, there was a span of 9 bases. Looked up from germline, CDR1 is SGHAT and CDR2 is FQNNGV. The CDR3 loop spans 13 amino acids. For the CDR3, the DNA is TGTGCCAGCAGCTCGCTAGGGGACACTGAAGCTTTCTTT. Translation: CASSSLGDTEAFF.

This chain uses TRBV2 with TRBJ2-1, with D uncertain. Germline-derived CDR1 and CDR2 are SNHLY and FYNNEI. The CDR3 is 10 residues long. CDR3 in amino acids: CAKGLNEQFF. CDR3 bases: TGTGCTAAAGGGCTAAATGAGCAGTTCTTC.